A single sample gave rise to the 7 T cell receptor beta chains below, sequenced in a study of blood T cell repertoires in COVID-19. Method: immunoSEQ multiplex PCR; TCRdb's copy keeps in-frame clones and lacks some. The sample contains around 100,000 clones, roughly 90% of which appear only once. Material: peripheral blood. The source is a human donor in a cohort sampled during active COVID-19.

The rearrangement joins TRBV3-1 (or the pseudogene TRBV3-2) to TRBJ2-1, with TRBD2 as a possible D gene (5 bases). Trimming removed 3 bases from V and 8 bases from J, with 17 bases in between. The CDR3 loop spans 15 amino acids. Germline V gene data show CDR1 as LGHDT and CDR2 as YNNKEL (reference sequence). This CDR3 reads CASSHRGSKSYEQFF. As DNA, the CDR3 is TGTGCCAGCAGCCATAGAGGGAGTAAGTCATATGAGCAGTTCTTC.

CDR3 DNA: TGTGCCAGCAGCGTACACGGGACACCTGATAATTCACCCCTCCACTTT. Its protein product is CASSVHGTPDNSPLHF. This chain links TRBV9 with TRBJ1-6; possible D gene TRBD1, 6 bases. This CDR3 is 16 amino acids long. Trimming shortened V by 1 base and J by 5 bases, and 13 bases separated the two germline ends. Germline V lookup: CDR1 SGDLS, CDR2 YYNGEE.

The chain joins TRBV5-4 to TRBJ2-5; 9 positions agree with TRBD2. Per germline, CDR1 SGHNT and CDR2 YYREEE (reference sequence). Trimming cost V 3 bases and J 4 bases; bases outside gene matches: 4. The CDR3 sequence is 14 residues long. CDR3 amino acids: CASSSGLAVETQYF. The CDR3 DNA reads as TGTGCCAGCAGCTCGGGACTAGCAGTAGAGACCCAGTACTTC.

The CDR3: CASSFPRGYEQYF. The CDR3 DNA sequence: TGTGCCAGCAGCTTTCCTCGAGGCTACGAGCAGTACTTC. V gene TRBV2 combines with J gene TRBJ2-7; D is unresolved. V lost 6 bases, J lost 3 bases, and 12 bases lay in between. Germline CDR1 and CDR2: SNHLY and FYNNEI. CDR3 length: 13 residues.

V gene TRBV4-2 combines with J gene TRBJ2-7; D might be TRBD2 (5 bases). The CDR3 contains 16 residues. Trimming removed 4 bases from V and 2 bases from J, with 18 bases in between. Germline V CDR1 and CDR2: LGHNA, YNFKEQ. The CDR3 nucleotides are TGTGCCAGCAGCCCGATGGGGAGAAGTTCCACCTACGAGCAGTACTTC. Protein sequence: CASSPMGRSSTYEQYF.

This clone showed up just a few times. The rearrangement links TRBV30 to TRBJ1-1; TRBD1 is a possible D gene (6 bases). The CDR3 extends over 13 amino acids. The germline gives CDR1 GTSNPN, CDR2 SVGIG (reference sequence). The V gene lost 5 bases and the J gene lost 3 bases, with 13 bases spanning the gap. CDR3 in DNA: TGTGCCTGGGCCTCGAGGGGGTACACTGAAGCTTTCTTT. This translates into CAWASRGYTEAFF.

The genes are TRBV7-6 and TRBJ2-7, with D tentatively TRBD2 (6 bases). With 1 base removed from V and 7 bases from J, the gap between germline ends came to 14 bases. Germline CDR1 reads SGHVS; CDR2 reads FNYEAQ. The CDR3 has 14 amino acids. CDR3 coding DNA: TGTGCCAGCAGCTTAGGGGACTCGTCGTGGGAGCAGTACTTC. It specifies CASSLGDSSWEQYF.